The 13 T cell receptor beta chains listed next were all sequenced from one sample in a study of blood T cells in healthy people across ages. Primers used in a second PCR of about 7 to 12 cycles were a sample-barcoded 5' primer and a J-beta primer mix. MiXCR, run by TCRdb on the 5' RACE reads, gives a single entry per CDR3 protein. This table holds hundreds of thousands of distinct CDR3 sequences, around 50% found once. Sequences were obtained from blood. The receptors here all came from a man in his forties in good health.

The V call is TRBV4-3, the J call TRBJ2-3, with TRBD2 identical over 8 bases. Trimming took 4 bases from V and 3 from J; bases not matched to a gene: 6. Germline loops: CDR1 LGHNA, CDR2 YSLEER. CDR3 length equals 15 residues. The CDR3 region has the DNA TGCGCCAGCAGCCGCCTGGCTAGCGGGACAGATACGCAGTATTTT. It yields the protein CASSRLASGTDTQYF.

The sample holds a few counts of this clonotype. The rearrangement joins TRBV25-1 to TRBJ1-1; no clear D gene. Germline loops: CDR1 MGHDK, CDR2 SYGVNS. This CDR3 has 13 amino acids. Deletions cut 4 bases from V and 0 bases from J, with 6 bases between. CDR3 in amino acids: CASSGRVNTEAFF. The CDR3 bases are TGTGCCAGCAGTGGCAGAGTGAACACTGAAGCTTTCTTT.

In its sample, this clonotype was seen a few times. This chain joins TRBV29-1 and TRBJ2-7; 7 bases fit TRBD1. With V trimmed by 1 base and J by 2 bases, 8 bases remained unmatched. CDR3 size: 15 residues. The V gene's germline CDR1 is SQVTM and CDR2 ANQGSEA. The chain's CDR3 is CSVEVRDRATYEQYF. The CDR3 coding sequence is TGCAGCGTTGAAGTACGGGACAGAGCCACCTACGAGCAGTACTTC.

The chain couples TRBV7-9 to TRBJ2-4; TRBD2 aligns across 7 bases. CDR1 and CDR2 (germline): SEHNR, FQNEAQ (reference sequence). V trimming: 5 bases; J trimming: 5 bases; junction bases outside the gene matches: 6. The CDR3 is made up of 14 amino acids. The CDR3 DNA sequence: TGTGCCAGCAGCCCTCTAACTAGCGAAAACATTCAGTACTTC. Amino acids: CASSPLTSENIQYF. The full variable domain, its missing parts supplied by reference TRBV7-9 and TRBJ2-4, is DTGVSQNPRHKITKRGQNVTFRCDPISEHNRLYWYRQTLGQGPEFLTYFQNEAQLEKSRLLSDRFSAERPKGSFSTLEIQRTEQGDSAMYLCASSPLTSENIQYFGAGTRLSVL.

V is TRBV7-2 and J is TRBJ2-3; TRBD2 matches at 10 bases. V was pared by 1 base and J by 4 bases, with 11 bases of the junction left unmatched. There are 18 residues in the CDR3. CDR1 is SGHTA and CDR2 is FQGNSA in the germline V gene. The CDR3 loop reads CASSLETALAGVPDTQYF. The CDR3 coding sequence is TGTGCCAGCAGCTTAGAAACGGCTCTAGCGGGAGTACCAGATACGCAGTATTTT.

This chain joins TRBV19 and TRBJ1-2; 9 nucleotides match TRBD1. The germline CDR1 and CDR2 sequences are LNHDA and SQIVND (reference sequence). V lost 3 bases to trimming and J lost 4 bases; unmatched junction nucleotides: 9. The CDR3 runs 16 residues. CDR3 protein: CASSILPGQGGYGYTF. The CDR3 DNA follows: TGTGCCAGTAGTATCCTCCCGGGACAGGGCGGCTATGGCTACACCTTC.

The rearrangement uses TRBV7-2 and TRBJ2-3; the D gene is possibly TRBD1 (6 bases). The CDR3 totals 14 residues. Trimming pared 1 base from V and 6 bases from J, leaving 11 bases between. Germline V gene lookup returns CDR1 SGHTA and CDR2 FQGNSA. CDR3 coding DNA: TGTGCCAGCAGCTTAGGGGGGCCGGCCGATACGCAGTATTTT. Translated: CASSLGGPADTQYF. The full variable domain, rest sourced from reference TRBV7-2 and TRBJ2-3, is GAGVSQSPSNKVTEKGKDVELRCDPISGHTALYWYRQSLGQGLEFLIYFQGNSAPDKSGLPSDRFSAERTGGSVSTLTIQRTQQEDSAVYLCASSLGGPADTQYFGPGTRLTVL.

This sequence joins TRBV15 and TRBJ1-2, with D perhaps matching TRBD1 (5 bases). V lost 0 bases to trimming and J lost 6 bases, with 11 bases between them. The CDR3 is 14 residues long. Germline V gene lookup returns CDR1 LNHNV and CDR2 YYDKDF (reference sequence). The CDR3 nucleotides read TGTGCCACCAGCAGAGATCAGACAGTAAATGGCTACACCTTC. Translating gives CATSRDQTVNGYTF.

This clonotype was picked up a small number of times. In DNA form, the CDR3 reads TGTGCCAGCAGTCCGCCGGAAAACATTCAGTACTTC. Encoded protein: CASSPPENIQYF. V and J are TRBV28 and TRBJ2-4; D is ambiguous. Germline loops: CDR1 MDHEN, CDR2 SYDVKM. With 5 bases removed from V and 5 bases from J, the gap between germline ends came to 7 bases. This CDR3 region has 12 residues. Full variable domain (rest looked up from reference TRBV28 and TRBJ2-4): DVKVTQSSRYLVKRTGEKVFLECVQDMDHENMFWYRQDPGLGLRLIYFSYDVKMKEKGDIPEGYSVSREKKERFSLILESASTNQTSMYLCASSPPENIQYFGAGTRLSVL.

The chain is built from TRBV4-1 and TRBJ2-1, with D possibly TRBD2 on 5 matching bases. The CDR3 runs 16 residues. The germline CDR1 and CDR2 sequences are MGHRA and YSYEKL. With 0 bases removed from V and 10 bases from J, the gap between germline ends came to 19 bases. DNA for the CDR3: TGCGCCAGCAGCCAAGATCTGGGGAGTGCGCGCAGGGAGCAGTTCTTC. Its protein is CASSQDLGSARREQFF.

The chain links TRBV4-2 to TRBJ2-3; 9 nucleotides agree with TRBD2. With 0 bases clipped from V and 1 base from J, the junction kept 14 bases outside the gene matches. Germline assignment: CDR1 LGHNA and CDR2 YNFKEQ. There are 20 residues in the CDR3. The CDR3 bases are TGTGCCAGCAGCCAAGATCATGAGCGGGAGGCCCCCCGTGGCACAGATACGCAGTATTTT. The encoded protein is CASSQDHEREAPRGTDTQYF.

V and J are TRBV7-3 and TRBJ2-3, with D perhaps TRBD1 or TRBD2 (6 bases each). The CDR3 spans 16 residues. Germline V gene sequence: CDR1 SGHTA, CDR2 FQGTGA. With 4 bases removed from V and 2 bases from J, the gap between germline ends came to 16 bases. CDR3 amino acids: CASSYQGRGPTDTQYF. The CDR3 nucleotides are TGTGCCAGCAGCTACCAGGGGCGGGGTCCCACAGATACGCAGTATTTT.

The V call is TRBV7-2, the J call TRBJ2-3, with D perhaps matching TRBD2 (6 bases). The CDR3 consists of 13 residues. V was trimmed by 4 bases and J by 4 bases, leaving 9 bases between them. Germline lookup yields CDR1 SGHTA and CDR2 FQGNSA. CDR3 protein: CASSWEDADTQYF. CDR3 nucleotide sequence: TGTGCCAGCAGCTGGGAGGACGCAGATACGCAGTATTTT. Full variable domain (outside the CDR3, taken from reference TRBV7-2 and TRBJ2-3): GAGVSQSPSNKVTEKGKDVELRCDPISGHTALYWYRQSLGQGLEFLIYFQGNSAPDKSGLPSDRFSAERTGGSVSTLTIQRTQQEDSAVYLCASSWEDADTQYFGPGTRLTVL.